This passage covers 16 T cell receptor beta chains from one sample sequenced in a study of T-cell memory formation after mild COVID-19. Using its own MiXCR run on the 5' RACE reads, TCRdb lists one record per CDR3 protein. Here the sample spans approximately 290,000 distinct CDR3 sequences, around 8% being singletons. Sequencing input: PBMCs or a T cell subset sorted from them (not recorded which). Source of these receptors: a man aged 18 to 30 who had mild COVID-19 (a few samples of this study predate the infection). Cell type and time point are not known.

The chain recombines TRBV11-1 with TRBJ1-1; D is perhaps TRBD1 (5 bases). Per the germline V gene, CDR1 is SGHAT and CDR2 is FQDESV (reference sequence). This CDR3 comprises 12 residues. V lost 4 bases and J lost 10, with 13 bases in between. The CDR3 is CASSSMGRVAFF. In nucleotides, the CDR3 is TGTGCCAGCAGCTCAATGGGACGGGTAGCTTTCTTT.

In this sample, this clonotype turned up a few times. V is TRBV5-5 and J is TRBJ2-3, with 11 positions matching TRBD1. Germline CDR1 SGHKS, CDR2 YYEKEE (reference sequence). This CDR3 has 15 residues. Trimming took 2 bases from V and 5 from J; bases not matched to a gene: 4. CDR3 sequence reads: CASSLRTGGLDTQYF. CDR3 in DNA: TGTGCCAGCAGCTTAAGGACAGGGGGCCTAGATACGCAGTATTTT.

In its sample, this clonotype was seen a few times. The rearrangement links TRBV28 to TRBJ2-2; 7 bases match TRBD1. Germline CDR1 reads MDHEN; CDR2 reads SYDVKM. With V trimmed by 6 bases and J by 4 bases, 8 bases remained unmatched. CDR3 length: 15 residues. The CDR3 DNA sequence: TGTGCCAGCAGGCCCGGGACAGTAACCACCGGGGAGCTGTTTTTT. It encodes CASRPGTVTTGELFF.

This clonotype came up many times. The junction does not match germline at one end; this may be a read error. The rearrangement uses TRBV7-3 and TRBJ2-2, with TRBD2 matching 9 bases. The germline CDR1 and CDR2 sequences are SGHTA and FQGTGA. The CDR3 runs to 15 residues. CDR3 nucleotides: TGCGCCAGCAGCTTTAGCGGGGGGAACACCGGGGAGCTGTTTTTT. It yields the protein CASSFSGGNTGELFF.

This clonotype was seen ten or more times. V usage is TRBV6-4 and J usage is TRBJ1-1; D gene uncertain. Trimming stripped 6 bases from V and 1 base from J, with 9 bases between. The CDR3 totals 13 residues. Per the germline V gene, CDR1 is MRHNA and CDR2 is SNTAGT. The CDR3: CASRLTGNTEAFF. The CDR3, as DNA: TGTGCCAGCAGGCTGACGGGGAACACTGAAGCTTTCTTT.

The chain couples TRBV7-9 to TRBJ1-1; D is possibly TRBD1 (6 bases). Germline CDR1 SEHNR, CDR2 FQNEAQ (reference sequence). V dropped 5 bases and J dropped 10 bases, with 14 bases sitting between them. The CDR3 totals 12 residues. Here the CDR3 reads CASSDRQEAAFF. For the CDR3, the DNA is TGTGCCAGCAGCGATCGACAGGAGGCAGCTTTCTTT.

This clonotype was seen a few times. CDR3 residues: CASSFGGGLTDTQYF. CDR3 coding DNA: TGTGCCAGCAGCTTTGGGGGGGGATTGACAGATACGCAGTATTTT. The chain carries TRBV7-3 and TRBJ2-3, with 7 bases that match TRBD2. The CDR3 totals 15 residues. Trimming removed 3 bases from V and 3 bases from J; junction bases left unmatched: 6. The germline V gene has CDR1 SGHTA and CDR2 FQGTGA.

This clonotype was counted ten times or more. The chain employs TRBV20-1 and TRBJ2-7; D call uncertain. CDR1 is DFQATT, CDR2 SNEGSKA, per germline (reference sequence). The V end was cut by 3 bases, the J end by 2 bases, with 5 bases between. The CDR3 has 11 amino acids. CDR3 in DNA: TGCAGTGCTAGGTGGGCCTACGAGCAGTACTTC. Translating gives CSARWAYEQYF.

The rearrangement uses TRBV12-3 or TRBV12-4 and TRBJ2-1; D unclear. This CDR3 is built from 15 residues. V gave up 4 bases and J gave up 9 bases, with 19 bases separating them. This CDR3 reads CASSSSTWVDSEQFF. DNA for the CDR3: TGTGCCAGCAGTTCCTCGACGTGGGTAGATAGTGAGCAGTTCTTC.

This rearrangement joins TRBV6-5 to TRBJ2-1, with D tentatively TRBD2 (5 bases). V lost 7 bases to trimming and J lost 6 bases, with 7 bases between them. The CDR3 is 11 residues long. The germline V gene has CDR1 MNHEY and CDR2 SVGAGI. CDR3 nucleotide sequence: TGTGCCAGCATTGCGGGCAATGAGCAGTTCTTC. Its translation: CASIAGNEQFF.

This clonotype was seen more than once but under ten times. CDR3 residues: CSARDGTWETQYF. The CDR3 bases are TGCAGTGCTAGAGATGGGACTTGGGAGACCCAGTACTTC. V usage is TRBV20-1 and J usage is TRBJ2-5; D perhaps matches TRBD2 (6 bases). The germline CDR1 and CDR2 sequences are DFQATT and SNEGSKA (reference sequence). The V and J ends lost 0 bases and 5 bases respectively, with 10 bases between them. The CDR3 is 13 residues long.

This chain joins TRBV4-3 and TRBJ2-2; possibly TRBD1 for D (7 bases). Germline lookup yields CDR1 LGHNA and CDR2 YSLEER. V was trimmed by 0 bases and J by 2 bases, leaving 19 bases between them. The CDR3 is made up of 19 amino acids. The DNA of the CDR3 is TGCGCCAGCAGCCAAGAAATTGATGGGACAGCGGGCAACACCGGGGAGCTGTTTTTT. Its protein is CASSQEIDGTAGNTGELFF.

This clonotype was recorded at least ten times. The chain recombines TRBV7-8 with TRBJ2-1, with TRBD1 identical over 8 bases. The V gene end was trimmed by 6 bases and the J gene end by 1 base; junction bases not matched to a gene: 5. Germline CDR1 SGHVS, CDR2 FQNEAQ. CDR3 length: 15 amino acids. The CDR3 sequence is CASRSNRGSYNEQFF. The CDR3 DNA sequence: TGTGCCAGCAGATCAAACAGGGGGTCCTACAATGAGCAGTTCTTC.

V and J are TRBV18 and TRBJ2-7; D is undetermined. V lost 5 bases and J lost 4, with 9 bases in between. Germline V lookup: CDR1 KGHSH, CDR2 LQKENI. The CDR3 extends over 12 amino acids. In DNA, the CDR3 is TGTGCCAGCTCAGCCACAGAATACGAGCAGTACGTC. This codes for CASSATEYEQYV.

This clonotype was observed many times. The chain is built from TRBV5-1 and TRBJ2-5, with TRBD2 matching over 9 bases. Trimming removed 2 bases from V and 5 bases from J; junction bases left unmatched: 7. The V gene's germline CDR1 is SGHRS and CDR2 YFSETQ. The CDR3 has 15 amino acids. The CDR3 sequence is CASSFSASGAETQYF. CDR3 DNA: TGCGCCAGCAGCTTCAGTGCTAGCGGGGCGGAGACCCAGTACTTC. The full variable domain, in which reference TRBV5-1 and TRBJ2-5 provide the parts outside the CDR3, is KAGVTQTPRYLIKTRGQQVTLSCSPISGHRSVSWYQQTPGQGLQFLFEYFSETQRNKGNFPGRFSGRQFSNSRSEMNVSTLELGDSALYLCASSFSASGAETQYFGPGTRLLVL.

Many counts were recorded for this clonotype. The chain has TRBV29-1 and TRBJ2-4; D gene uncertain. CDR1 is SQVTM and CDR2 is ANQGSEA in the germline V gene. Trimming shortened V by 4 bases and J by 3 bases, and 10 bases separated the two germline ends. The CDR3 has 13 residues. DNA of the CDR3: TGCAGCGTTGCCGGAGCGAGCAAAAACATTCAGTACTTC. Translated: CSVAGASKNIQYF.